These 21 T cell receptor beta chains were sequenced from one sample in a study of blood T cell repertoires in COVID-19 (dated by TCRdb to about 2020). The library came from the immunoSEQ multiplex PCR assay. TCRdb holds this immuneACCESS table with in-frame rearrangements only. Some clones are missing; in checked studies, unresolved V genes explain under half, and the rest has no known cause. The sample contains tens of thousands of clones, approximately 90% of them found a single time. Clones ranked in the top ten supply about 9.9% of the sample. The material sequenced was peripheral blood. These receptors all stem from a human donor in a cohort sampled during active COVID-19.

This sequence joins TRBV6-1 and TRBJ1-2; 7 positions agree with TRBD1. V lost 2 bases and J lost 5; bases outside the gene matches: 8. Looked up from germline, CDR1 is MNHNS and CDR2 is SASEGT. This CDR3 has 15 amino acids. The CDR3: CASSEWGQTTYGYTF. For the CDR3, the DNA is TGTGCCAGCAGTGAATGGGGACAGACAACGTATGGCTACACCTTC.

V is TRBV5-1 and J is TRBJ1-1; D call uncertain. The V gene's germline CDR1 is SGHRS and CDR2 YFSETQ. Trimming pared 7 bases from V and 1 base from J, leaving 11 bases between. CDR3 length: 13 amino acids. The CDR3 bases are TGCGCCAGCTCTGTATTAGAGAACACTGAAGCTTTCTTT. Its translation is CASSVLENTEAFF.

This clone is a singleton in its sample. The genes are TRBV2 and TRBJ2-3; a weak D match, TRBD2 (7 bases). Germline-derived CDR1 and CDR2 are SNHLY and FYNNEI. The CDR3 is 15 residues long. V was shortened by 10 bases and J by 2 bases, with 19 bases between the two germline ends. The CDR3 nucleotides read TGTGCCACCCAGACAGGAGCGGGGAACACAGATACGCAGTATTTT. Protein: CATQTGAGNTDTQYF. The full variable domain, completed using reference TRBV2 and TRBJ2-3, is EPEVTQTPSHQVTQMGQEVILRCVPISNHLYFYWYRQILGQKVEFLVSFYNNEISEKSEIFDDQFSVERPDGSNFTLKIRSTKLEDSAMYFCATQTGAGNTDTQYFGPGTRLTVL.

This clone was seen a single time. The V gene is TRBV11-3, the J gene TRBJ2-3, with unresolved D. Trimming took off 2 bases at V and 5 bases at J, with 8 bases between the two ends. This CDR3 is built from 13 residues. Per the germline V gene, CDR1 is SGHNT and CDR2 is YENEEA. CDR3 amino acids: CASSLNPRDTQYF. CDR3 in DNA: TGTGCCAGCAGCTTAAACCCGAGAGATACGCAGTATTTT.

This clone has just a few counts. V is TRBV7-8 and J is TRBJ1-5; the D is unclear. Per the germline V gene, CDR1 is SGHVS and CDR2 is FQNEAQ. V lost 5 bases and J 0 bases, leaving 8 bases between the germline ends. The CDR3 has 14 residues. CDR3 sequence: CASSPRDSNQPQHF. Written as DNA, the CDR3 is TGTGCCAGCAGCCCGAGGGATAGCAATCAGCCCCAGCATTTT. The entire variable domain, with the rest obtained from reference TRBV7-8 and TRBJ1-5, is as follows: GAGVSQSPRYKVAKRGQDVALRCDPISGHVSLFWYQQALGQGPEFLTYFQNEAQLDKSGLPSDRFFAERPEGSVSTLKIQRTQQEDSAVYLCASSPRDSNQPQHFGDGTRLSIL.

This clone was counted a single time. V is TRBV7-3 and J is TRBJ2-3; 16 bases fit TRBD2. Per the germline V gene, CDR1 is SGHTA and CDR2 is FQGTGA. This CDR3 comprises 17 residues. V shed 5 bases and J 7 bases; nucleotides not matched to a gene: 9. DNA of the CDR3: TGTGCCAGCAGCCTTCAGGGACTAGCGGGGGGGATTTATACGCAGTATTTT. Translating gives CASSLQGLAGGIYTQYF.

The rearrangement links TRBV27 to TRBJ2-2; 8 nucleotides line up with TRBD2. There are 15 residues in the CDR3. V lost 6 bases, J lost 4 bases, and 7 bases stayed unmatched. From germline, CDR1 is MNHEY and CDR2 SMNVEV (reference sequence). The CDR3, as DNA: TGTGCCAGCAGCTGGGCGGGGGGTGGCACCGGGGAGCTGTTTTTT. Amino acids: CASSWAGGGTGELFF.

The rearrangement links TRBV5-1 to TRBJ1-2; 11 positions agree with TRBD1. Trimming cost V 4 bases and J 4 bases; bases outside gene matches: 12. Germline lookup yields CDR1 SGHRS and CDR2 YFSETQ. The length of the CDR3 is 17 residues. The CDR3 coding sequence is TGCGCCAGCAGCCCCACCGGGGGGACAGGGGGAAGCTATGGCTACACCTTC. Translated: CASSPTGGTGGSYGYTF.

This clone was seen just once. CDR3 residues: CASRREPSTDTQYF. DNA of the CDR3: TGCGCCAGCAGGCGCGAACCGTCGACAGATACGCAGTATTTT. V gene TRBV5-1 combines with J gene TRBJ2-3; D unresolved. Trimming took off 5 bases at V and 3 bases at J, with 13 bases between the two ends. Per germline, CDR1 SGHRS and CDR2 YFSETQ. The CDR3 length is 14 residues.

The V gene is TRBV7-8, the J gene TRBJ2-3, with 8 bases identical to TRBD2. Germline loops: CDR1 SGHVS, CDR2 FQNEAQ. The J segment lost 4 bases and the V segment lost 1 base, leaving 4 bases of the junction unmatched. This CDR3 comprises 15 residues. The CDR3 DNA reads TGTGCCAGCAGCTTAGGGCTAGCGGGCTCAGATACGCAGTATTTT. This sequence encodes CASSLGLAGSDTQYF.

This clone was observed a handful of times. This chain uses TRBV7-9 with TRBJ1-5; TRBD1 agrees at 10 bases. J was trimmed by 4 bases and V by 5 bases; bases with no gene match: 5. The CDR3 spans 15 residues. Germline lookup yields CDR1 SEHNR and CDR2 FQNEAQ (reference sequence). The CDR3: CASSRGTGENQPQHF. The DNA for the CDR3 is TGTGCCAGCAGCCGAGGGACAGGGGAAAATCAGCCCCAGCATTTT.

The chain carries TRBV27 and TRBJ2-2; 10 bases align to TRBD2. Germline loops: CDR1 MNHEY, CDR2 SMNVEV (reference sequence). CDR3 length: 16 residues. The trim removed 0 bases at V and 6 bases at J, leaving 4 bases unmatched. CDR3 loop: CASSLSLAGASGELFF. In DNA form, the CDR3 reads TGTGCCAGCAGTTTATCTCTAGCGGGGGCGTCCGGGGAGCTGTTTTTT.

This clone was counted a single time. The genes are TRBV4-1 and TRBJ2-7; D is perhaps TRBD1 (5 bases). The germline CDR1 and CDR2 sequences are MGHRA and YSYEKL. The CDR3 sequence is 15 residues long. Trimming stripped 0 bases from V and 4 bases from J, with 13 bases between. The CDR3 is CASSQEGQGWYEQYF. The CDR3 bases are TGCGCCAGCAGCCAAGAAGGGCAGGGTTGGTACGAGCAGTACTTC.

This clone was seen once. The chain carries TRBV6-5 and TRBJ1-2; TRBD1 is a possible D gene (6 bases). The CDR3 runs to 16 residues. Germline V gives CDR1 MNHEY, CDR2 SVGAGI. Trimming pared 0 bases from V and 1 base from J, leaving 12 bases between. DNA of the CDR3: TGTGCCAGCAGTTACTCGAGGACAGTGATTAACTATGGCTACACCTTC. It codes for CASSYSRTVINYGYTF.

The chain combines TRBV7-9 with TRBJ2-6; TRBD1 aligns across 8 bases. This CDR3 region has 17 residues. V lost 5 bases and J lost 4; bases outside the gene matches: 10. Germline loops: CDR1 SEHNR, CDR2 FQNEAQ (reference sequence). This chain's CDR3 is CASSPRTGLTGANVLTF. CDR3 sequence (DNA): TGTGCCAGCAGCCCTAGGACAGGGTTGACGGGGGCCAACGTCCTGACTTTC.

J is TRBJ2-1 and V is TRBV5-1, with 7 bases that match TRBD1. Germline assignment: CDR1 SGHRS and CDR2 YFSETQ. The CDR3 spans 15 residues. V gave up 0 bases and J gave up 3 bases; unmatched junction bases: 3. CDR3 residues: CASSLGQGIYNEQFF. In nucleotides, the CDR3 is TGCGCCAGCAGCTTGGGACAGGGTATCTACAATGAGCAGTTCTTC.

The CDR3 sequence is CASRSWSNNSPLHF. CDR3 nucleotide sequence: TGTGCCAGTAGGTCTTGGAGTAATAATTCACCCCTCCACTTT. J is TRBJ1-6 and V is TRBV19, with D unclear. Trimming pared 6 bases from V and 5 bases from J, leaving 11 bases between. The CDR3 covers 14 residues. Germline-derived CDR1 and CDR2 are LNHDA and SQIVND (reference sequence).

The chain joins TRBV12-3 or TRBV12-4 to TRBJ2-7, with D perhaps matching TRBD1 (5 bases). The CDR3 is 13 residues long. Trimming took off 4 bases at V and 3 bases at J, with 10 bases between the two ends. The CDR3 coding sequence is TGTGCCAGCAGTTCCCACCAGGGCTACGAGCAGTACTTC. Encoded protein: CASSSHQGYEQYF.

Written as DNA, the CDR3 is TGTGCCAGCAGCCCAACAGGGACCAGAGAAAAACTGTTTTTT. It specifies CASSPTGTREKLFF. The chain recombines TRBV6-5 with TRBJ1-4; D might be TRBD1 (6 bases). The CDR3 spans 14 residues. Germline V gene lookup returns CDR1 MNHEY and CDR2 SVGAGI. Trimming stripped 6 bases from V and 8 bases from J, with 16 bases between.

This chain links TRBV4-1 with TRBJ2-2; a weak D match, TRBD2 (6 bases). Trimming pared 1 base from V and 2 bases from J, leaving 11 bases between. The CDR3 loop spans 16 amino acids. Germline values: CDR1 MGHRA, CDR2 YSYEKL. The CDR3 DNA reads as TGCGCCAGCAGCCAAGGTATGGCGGGAAACACCGGGGAGCTGTTTTTT. Translating it yields CASSQGMAGNTGELFF.

The chain combines TRBV24-1 with TRBJ1-2, with 9 bases identical to TRBD1. The CDR3 is made up of 13 amino acids. After removal of 5 bases from V and 4 bases from J, the junction contained 1 base not matched to a gene. CDR1 is KGHDR and CDR2 is SFDVKD in the germline V gene. CDR3 bases: TGTGCCACCAGTGCGGACAGGGGCTATGGCTACACCTTC. This encodes CATSADRGYGYTF.